The 30 T cell receptor beta chains listed next were all sequenced from one sample in a study of T cells in Graves' hyperthyroidism and ophthalmopathy. RNA transcripts gave rise to amplified TCR beta CDR3 regions. The TCR CDR3 was amplified in a first-round RT-PCR using the HTBI primer set. TCRdb fed the multiplex PCR reads into MiXCR, producing one record per CDR3 protein. This sample has a few hundred thousand distinct CDR3 sequences, with 40% to 55% found just once. The sequenced sample was peripheral blood or thyroid tissue (not recorded which). Receptors originate from a woman between 18 and 29 years old with Graves' hyperthyroidism.

V gene TRBV10-3 combines with J gene TRBJ1-3; D gene ambiguous. This CDR3 is built from 11 residues. V lost 4 bases and J 6 bases, leaving 4 bases between the germline ends. Germline V gives CDR1 ENHRY, CDR2 SYGVKD. Here the CDR3 DNA reads TGTGCCATCAGTGCCGTAAACACCATATATTTT. It is translated as CAISAVNTIYF.

This clonotype has only one observation. A much larger clone sits a single nucleotide away, making a read error possible. The chain links TRBV29-1 to TRBJ2-3; TRBD1 is a possible D gene (6 bases). V gave up 3 bases and J gave up 7 bases, with 11 bases separating them. Germline V CDR1 and CDR2: SQVTM, ANQGSEA. CDR3 size: 12 residues. In DNA, the CDR3 is TGCAGCGTTGAGGACAGCCAGAATACGCAGTATTTT. Protein: CSVEDSQNTQYF.

This clonotype was picked up many times. The genes are TRBV29-1 and TRBJ1-1; D not certain. This CDR3 comprises 12 residues. With 7 bases removed from V and 3 bases from J, the gap between germline ends came to 12 bases. Germline V gene lookup returns CDR1 SQVTM and CDR2 ANQGSEA. Written as DNA, the CDR3 is TGCAGCGCCAGAAGATCGGACACTGAAGCTTTCTTT. Protein sequence: CSARRSDTEAFF. The complete variable domain, with remaining parts taken from reference TRBV29-1 and TRBJ1-1, reads SAVISQKPSRDICQRGTSLTIQCQVDSQVTMMFWYRQQPGQSLTLIATANQGSEATYESGFVIDKFPISRPNLTFSTLTVSNMSPEDSSIYLCSARRSDTEAFFGQGTRLTVV.

V usage is TRBV10-3 and J usage is TRBJ2-5; D perhaps matches TRBD1 (6 bases). CDR3 length equals 15 residues. From germline, CDR1 is ENHRY and CDR2 SYGVKD. V was shortened by 3 bases and J by 2 bases, with 13 bases between the two germline ends. The chain's CDR3 is CAISDKGGLQETQYF. Written as DNA, the CDR3 is TGTGCCATCAGTGATAAAGGGGGTTTACAAGAGACCCAGTACTTC.

This clonotype appeared a few times. The CDR3 DNA sequence: TGTGCCAGCGGACTACAGCCCTGGGAGCAGTACTTC. Translated, it gives CASGLQPWEQYF. The chain combines TRBV27 with TRBJ2-7; tentatively, D is TRBD2 (6 bases). Per germline, CDR1 MNHEY and CDR2 SMNVEV (reference sequence). There are 12 residues in the CDR3. V was clipped by 8 bases and J by 7 bases, with 15 bases between them.

Comments on this clonotype: This clone may be a read error of a much larger clone one base away. This chain connects TRBV20-1 to TRBJ1-5; D unclear. V was pared by 5 bases and J by 0 bases, with 14 bases between. The CDR3 contains 15 residues. Germline V gene lookup returns CDR1 DFQATT and CDR2 SNEGSKA (reference sequence). CDR3 DNA sequence: TGCAGTGCTTCCCCCCGGGGTTATAGCAATCAGCCCCAGCATTTT. Translated: CSASPRGYSNQPQHF.

The chain employs TRBV10-2 and TRBJ2-7; D gene uncertain. The length of the CDR3 is 12 residues. CDR1 and CDR2 (germline): WSHSY, SAAADI. The V end was cut by 11 bases, the J end by 0 bases, with 11 bases between. CDR3 in DNA: TGCGCCGCCGCAAGCAACTCCTACGAGCAGTACTTC. Residues: CAAASNSYEQYF.

The CDR3 coding sequence is TGTGCCACCAGCAAGGGACAGTCTAATGAAAAACTGTTTTTT. The encoded protein is CATSKGQSNEKLFF. The chain couples TRBV24-1 to TRBJ1-4; 7 bases line up with TRBD1. This CDR3 contains 14 residues. The germline V gene encodes CDR1 KGHDR and CDR2 SFDVKD. Losses at the gene ends were 7 bases for V and 3 bases for J; bases not matched to a gene: 4.

The V and J genes are TRBV4-1 and TRBJ1-2, with TRBD1 matching 9 bases. CDR3 size: 16 residues. V lost 0 bases, J lost 3 bases, and 5 bases stayed unmatched. Per the germline V gene, CDR1 is MGHRA and CDR2 is YSYEKL. The CDR3 sequence is CASSQDRDRVDYGYTF. The CDR3 DNA reads as TGCGCCAGCAGCCAAGATCGGGACAGGGTGGACTATGGCTACACCTTC.

Concerning this clonotype itself: The junction shows a germline mismatch at one end, possibly a read error. The CDR3: CASSPGDHTTNEAFF. CDR3 nucleotides: TGCGCCAGCAGCCCCGGGGACCACACAACTAATGAAGCTTTCTTT. The V call is TRBV5-5, the J call TRBJ1-1, with D possibly being TRBD1 (5 bases). Germline V lookup: CDR1 SGHKS, CDR2 YYEKEE (reference sequence). The CDR3 has 15 amino acids.

This clonotype has at least ten counts. J is TRBJ2-7 and V is TRBV20-1; D perhaps matches TRBD1 (6 bases). CDR1 is DFQATT, CDR2 SNEGSKA, per germline (reference sequence). This CDR3 contains 14 residues. Trimming took 1 base from V and 0 from J, leaving 10 bases between them. In DNA form, the CDR3 reads TGCAGTGCTAGAGGACAGGAATCCTCCTACGAGCAGTACTTC. Translation: CSARGQESSYEQYF.

Many counts were recorded for this clonotype. The rearrangement uses TRBV7-9 and TRBJ2-7, with D perhaps matching TRBD1 (5 bases). CDR1 is SEHNR and CDR2 is FQNEAQ in the germline V gene (reference sequence). CDR3 length: 12 amino acids. V lost 4 bases and J lost 1, with 5 bases in between. In nucleotides, the CDR3 is TGTGCCAGCAGCTGGACATCCTACGAGCAGTACTTC. Protein sequence: CASSWTSYEQYF.

This clonotype was recorded many times. The J gene is TRBJ2-7, the V gene TRBV6-5; TRBD2 matches at 8 bases. The CDR3 totals 16 residues. The V gene's germline CDR1 is MNHEY and CDR2 SVGAGI. The trim removed 2 bases at V and 0 bases at J, leaving 6 bases unmatched. The CDR3 DNA reads TGTGCCAGCAGTTACAGCGCGGGAGGTGGCTCCTACGAGCAGTACTTC. Protein: CASSYSAGGGSYEQYF.

The chain is built from TRBV27 and TRBJ2-7, with D hard to call. There are 13 residues in the CDR3. Trimming took off 2 bases at V and 2 bases at J, with 7 bases between the two ends. The V gene's germline CDR1 is MNHEY and CDR2 SMNVEV (reference sequence). The CDR3 DNA is TGTGCCAGCAGTTTAAAACCTCCCTACGAGCAGTACTTC. This translates into CASSLKPPYEQYF.

With respect to this clonotype: One junction end does not reproduce the germline sequence, and a read error may be involved. The chain recombines TRBV20-1 with TRBJ2-7, with TRBD2 as a possible D gene (5 bases). Germline CDR1 DFQATT, CDR2 SNEGSKA (reference sequence). The CDR3 is made up of 12 amino acids. Here the CDR3 reads CSAQSSGGEQYF. The DNA of the CDR3 is TGTAGTGCCCAGTCCAGCGGAGGCGAGCAGTACTTC.

This clonotype was seen just once. This sequence joins TRBV9 and TRBJ1-1; a possible D gene is TRBD1 (6 bases). CDR1 SGDLS and CDR2 YYNGEE come from the germline V gene. V lost 6 bases and J 0 bases, leaving 12 bases between the germline ends. The CDR3 is 14 residues long. This chain's CDR3 is CASTKGGMNTEAFF. In nucleotides, the CDR3 is TGTGCCAGCACAAAGGGGGGAATGAACACTGAAGCTTTCTTT.

V gene TRBV11-1 combines with J gene TRBJ2-2; possibly TRBD1 for D (6 bases). V shed 4 bases and J shed 7 bases, with 13 bases lying between them. The CDR3 length is 14 residues. Germline values: CDR1 SGHAT, CDR2 FQDESV (reference sequence). In DNA, the CDR3 is TGTGCCAGCAGCTCGCAGGGGATCGACGGGGAGCTGTTTTTT. It encodes CASSSQGIDGELFF.

The chain couples TRBV7-9 to TRBJ2-6; 8 bases line up with TRBD2. V trimming: 5 bases; J trimming: 2 bases; junction bases outside the gene matches: 8. Germline CDR1 is SEHNR and CDR2 is FQNEAQ (reference sequence). This CDR3 spans 17 amino acids. The chain's CDR3 is CASSPSGAGAGANVLTF. CDR3 nucleotide sequence: TGTGCCAGCAGCCCCTCGGGAGCGGGAGCTGGGGCCAACGTCCTGACTTTC.

The rearrangement uses TRBV7-6 and TRBJ2-5, with 10 bases fitting TRBD2. The better agreement between TRBJ2-1 and the DNA end casts doubt on the J call. The CDR3 extends over 15 amino acids. CDR1 is SGHVS and CDR2 is FNYEAQ in the germline V gene. Here the CDR3 DNA reads TGTGCCAGCAGCTCGACTAGCGGGTTTTACAATGAGCAGTTCTTC. Translating gives CASSSTSGFYNEQFF.

V is TRBV5-8 and J is TRBJ1-4; D is unclear. V lost 4 bases to trimming and J lost 5 bases, with 12 bases between them. This CDR3 comprises 14 residues. CDR1 SGHTS and CDR2 YDEGEE come from the germline V gene. The CDR3 sequence: CASSPGQQNEKLFF. CDR3 nucleotide sequence: TGTGCCAGCAGCCCCGGGCAGCAAAATGAAAAACTGTTTTTT.

The chain links TRBV5-4 to TRBJ2-1; 8 positions match TRBD2. Germline V gives CDR1 SGHNT, CDR2 YYREEE (reference sequence). V lost 3 bases, J lost 9 bases, and 14 bases stayed unmatched. CDR3 size: 16 residues. In DNA form, the CDR3 reads TGTGCCAGCAGCTCGGTGGGCGGGAGGCTTTCGGGTGAGCAGTTCTTC. Its translation: CASSSVGGRLSGEQFF.

This clonotype occurred a few times. This chain uses TRBV11-2 with TRBJ2-3, with D perhaps TRBD1 (6 bases). This CDR3 is built from 14 residues. Trimming took off 8 bases at V and 6 bases at J, with 18 bases between the two ends. Looked up from germline, CDR1 is SGHAT and CDR2 is FQNNGV. The DNA for the CDR3 is TGTGCCAGCGGACTGACAGGAGCAACTGATACGCAGTATTTT. Its translation is CASGLTGATDTQYF.

The chain couples TRBV6-2 or TRBV6-3 to TRBJ1-2; D gene unclear. The CDR3 length is 15 residues. In germline, CDR1 is MNHEY, CDR2 SVGEGT. The V gene lost 10 bases and the J gene lost 8 bases, with 26 bases spanning the gap. The CDR3 loop is CAITLTQGDGSGYTF. The DNA of the CDR3 is TGTGCCATCACTCTGACCCAAGGAGACGGGTCGGGCTACACCTTC.

V and J are TRBV2 and TRBJ1-1; 7 bases are shared with TRBD1. This CDR3 comprises 12 residues. Germline CDR1 reads SNHLY; CDR2 reads FYNNEI. Trimming cost V 9 bases and J 5 bases; bases outside gene matches: 6. DNA of the CDR3: TGTGCCAGTAGACAGGGAATTACTGAAGCTTTCTTT. Encoded protein: CASRQGITEAFF.

The V gene is TRBV5-1, the J gene TRBJ2-7; the D gene is possibly TRBD1 (6 bases). From germline, CDR1 is SGHRS and CDR2 YFSETQ. The CDR3 is 14 amino acids. The V end lost 0 bases, the J end lost 7 bases, and 14 bases lay between the germline ends. The CDR3 reads CASSLVQGAGEQYF. The CDR3 DNA reads TGCGCCAGCAGCTTGGTACAGGGAGCAGGGGAGCAGTACTTC.

The CDR3 sequence: CASSLASGAQTEAFF. The CDR3 coding sequence is TGTGCCAGCAGCTTAGCAAGCGGGGCACAGACTGAAGCTTTCTTT. The chain uses TRBV7-6 and TRBJ1-1; possible D gene TRBD1, 5 bases. The CDR3 contains 15 residues. CDR1 and CDR2 from the germline V gene are SGHVS and FNYEAQ. V was trimmed by 0 bases and J by 5 bases, leaving 13 bases between them. The full variable domain, its missing parts supplied by reference TRBV7-6 and TRBJ1-1, is GAGVSQSPRYKVTKRGQDVALRCDPISGHVSLYWYRQALGQGPEFLTYFNYEAQQDKSGLPNDRFSAERPEGSISTLTIQRTEQRDSAMYRCASSLASGAQTEAFFGQGTRLTVV.

This clonotype occurred many times. The chain combines TRBV24-1 with TRBJ2-2, with 7 bases fitting TRBD2. The CDR3 contains 17 residues. Germline trimming cut 4 bases from V and 6 bases from J; bases unmatched to any gene: 13. CDR1 and CDR2 (germline): KGHDR, SFDVKD. CDR3 protein: CATSEIFGGSGPGELFF. The CDR3 DNA follows: TGTGCCACCAGTGAAATATTTGGCGGGAGCGGTCCCGGGGAGCTGTTTTTT.

This clonotype has a count of ten or more. This chain connects TRBV19 to TRBJ1-2, with 8 nucleotides matching TRBD1. The CDR3 totals 15 residues. Germline V gives CDR1 LNHDA, CDR2 SQIVND (reference sequence). J lost 3 bases, V lost 2 bases, and 5 bases had no gene match. The CDR3 nucleotides are TGTGCCAGTAGTATAATAGGACAGGGAGACTATGGCTACACCTTC. Its protein is CASSIIGQGDYGYTF.

This clonotype has a single count. This chain links TRBV12-5 with TRBJ2-2; possibly TRBD1 for D (6 bases). The CDR3 length is 12 residues. CDR1 and CDR2 from the germline V gene are LGHNT and FRNRAP. CDR3 coding DNA: TGTGCCAGCACCCAAGGGACAGGGGAGCTGTTTTTT. It encodes CASTQGTGELFF. Looking up the rest from reference TRBV12-5 and TRBJ2-2 gives the full variable domain: DARVTQTPRHKVTEMGQEVTMRCQPILGHNTVFWYRQTMMQGLELLAYFRNRAPLDDSGMPKDRFSAEMPDATLATLKIQPSEPRDSAVYFCASTQGTGELFFGEGSRLTVL.

This clonotype showed up many times. The CDR3 is CASSGGAVGAFF. CDR3 nucleotide sequence: TGTGCCAGCAGTGGAGGGGCAGTCGGGGCTTTCTTT. The rearrangement links TRBV2 to TRBJ1-1; a weak D match, TRBD1 (5 bases). Germline CDR1 SNHLY, CDR2 FYNNEI. V lost 4 bases and J 11 bases, leaving 14 bases between the germline ends. This CDR3 has 12 amino acids.